A selection of T cell receptor beta chains follows, all from one sample in a study of vaccination and CD4 T cells after COVID-19. Which antigens these TCRs recognize remains unknown. One entry per CDR3 protein, called by TCRdb with MiXCR from the PCR reads. The repertoire has about 10,000 distinct CDR3 sequences, around 60% of them found once; the top ten carry over 20%. The sequenced sample was CD4+ T cells from blood, cultured in vitro. These receptor sequences come from a human donor who had recovered from COVID-19. The CDR3 runs from the conserved cysteine through the conserved F or W. D genes are given only for firm matches. Rows give clone size only sometimes, using once, few, many, or a class for an expanded clone.

-	TRBV24-1	TRBJ1-1	few	TGTGCCACCAGTGACCGTTCCTCGGGTGAAGCTTTCTTT	CATSDRSSGEAFF
TRBD1	TRBV27	TRBJ2-1	large	TGTGCCAGCAGTCAGTATCGACAGGGAGCCCAACGTAATGAGCAGTTCTTC	CASSQYRQGAQRNEQFF
TRBD1	TRBV27	TRBJ2-2	-	TGTGCCAGCAGTTTAAGAAGGACAGGGTTGACCGGGGAGCTGTTTTTT	CASSLRRTGLTGELFF
TRBD2	TRBV20-1	TRBJ2-2	few	TGCAGTGCTAGAGTGACTAGCGGGACAGGCGGGGAGCTGTTTTTT	CSARVTSGTGGELFF
-	TRBV28	TRBJ2-7	-	TGTGCCAGCAGTTTAGCCGGGACCCTATCCTACGAGCAGTACTTC	CASSLAGTLSYEQYF
-	TRBV7-2	TRBJ1-2	few	TGTGCCAGCAGCTCCACCGGGGGTAGGGGGGGATATTATGGCTACACCTTC	CASSSTGGRGGYYGYTF
-	TRBV27	TRBJ1-2	-	TGTGCCAGCAGCCGCCGGGCGGGGATTAACTATGGCTACACCTTC	CASSRRAGINYGYTF
-	TRBV4-3	TRBJ2-7	-	TGCGCCAGCAGCCCAACTCCCGGGGATCTTCGTGGGGAGCAGTACTTC	CASSPTPGDLRGEQYF
TRBD1	TRBV7-2	TRBJ2-2	few	TGTGCCAGCAGCTCTCGGGACAGGGTGAACGGGGAGCTGTTTTTT	CASSSRDRVNGELFF
-	TRBV6-2/TRBV6-3	TRBJ1-2	medium-sized	TGTGCCAGCAGCTACCTCACAGACCTCTATGGCTACACCTTC	CASSYLTDLYGYTF
-	TRBV4-2	TRBJ1-1	-	TGTGCCAGCAGCCGGGAACGCCTGAACACTGAAGCTTTCTTT	CASSRERLNTEAFF
TRBD2	TRBV11-2	TRBJ2-2	-	TGTGCCAGCAGCTTAGTAGCGGGGGCCGGGGAGCTGTTTTTT	CASSLVAGAGELFF
-	TRBV23-1	TRBJ1-5	-	TGCGCCAGCAGTCATTCGGAGGGATGGAAGCCCCAGCATTTT	CASSHSEGWKPQHF
-	TRBV19	TRBJ1-2	few	TGTGCCAGTAGTCCGGCAGGCGGAAACTATGGCTACACCTTC	CASSPAGGNYGYTF
TRBD1	TRBV6-5	TRBJ1-2	few	TGTGCCAGCAGTTCGAATGGAGACAGGGACTATGGCTACACCTTC	CASSSNGDRDYGYTF
-	TRBV28	TRBJ1-4	-	TGTGCCAGCATGACGGGCGGGGAAAATGAAAAACTGTTTTTT	CASMTGGENEKLFF
-	TRBV6-4	TRBJ1-5	-	TGTGCCAGCAGCCGGGAGGGGGGAGTTCAGCCCCAGCATTTT	CASSREGGVQPQHF
-	TRBV12-3/TRBV12-4	TRBJ1-2	-	TGTGCCAGCAGTTTAGGAGGCTTCTATGGCTACACCTTC	CASSLGGFYGYTF
-	TRBV6-1	TRBJ2-7	-	TGTGCCAGCAGGTCCTGGGGCAGCGAAGCCTACGAGCAGTACTTC	CASRSWGSEAYEQYF
-	TRBV6-5	TRBJ2-7	-	TGTGCCAGCAGTTACTCCAGGGGAGGCTACGAGCAGTACTTC	CASSYSRGGYEQYF